A selection of T cell receptor beta chains follows, all from one sample in a study of blood T cell repertoires in COVID-19. Clones were read by immunoSEQ multiplex PCR, and TCRdb kept only the in-frame ones, dropping some. Of more than 200,000 clones in the sample, nearly 90% were seen once. The sequencing sample was made of peripheral blood. All receptors come from a man younger than 35 with active or convalescent COVID-19. CDR3s include the opening cysteine and the closing phenylalanine or tryptophan. D genes are given only for firm matches. A row's size may be missing; if present it is once, few, many or a size class.

TRBV7-6	.	.	TRBJ2-2	TGTGCCAGCAGCTCCGCAACTGCGGTGAACACCGGGGAGCTGTTTTTT	CASSSATAVNTGELFF
TRBV14	.	.	TRBJ2-7	TGTGCCAGCAGCCAAACGGCATGGGGGCACGAGCAGTACTTC	CASSQTAWGHEQYF
TRBV30	.	TRBD1	TRBJ1-4	TGTGCCTGGAGTCCTACAGGGGGCTTTGGGGAAAAACTGTTTTTT	CAWSPTGGFGEKLFF
TRBV7-3	.	.	TRBJ2-5	TGTGCCAGCAGCGCCGGGAACACCGGGGAGACCCAGTACTTC	CASSAGNTGETQYF
TRBV6-1	.	TRBD1	TRBJ1-5	TGTGCCAGCAGTGAACGGACAGGGTTAGGTCAGCCCCAGCATTTT	CASSERTGLGQPQHF
TRBV6-2/TRBV6-3	.	TRBD1	TRBJ2-2	TGTGCCAGCAGTTACCGCGGACAGGGGGCGAACACCGGGGAGCTGTTTTTT	CASSYRGQGANTGELFF
TRBV27	.	.	TRBJ2-7	TGTGCCAGGGAACGAGTCGGGAGCTCCTACGAGCAGTACTTC	CARERVGSSYEQYF
TRBV19	.	.	TRBJ2-1	TGTGCCAGTAGTATAGATAAGGGACTCTATAGCTACAATGAGCAGTTCTTC	CASSIDKGLYSYNEQFF
TRBV5-1	few	TRBD2	TRBJ2-2	TGCGCCAGCAGCGAGTCTAGCGGGCGCACCGGGGAGCTGTTTTTT	CASSESSGRTGELFF
TRBV27	.	TRBD1	TRBJ2-7	TGTGCCAGCAGTTTATCGACCCCGGGACAGGGCTCCTACGAGCAGTACTTC	CASSLSTPGQGSYEQYF
TRBV4-3	.	.	TRBJ1-1	TGCGCCAGCAGCCAAGATCTGAACGGACAGCAAAAAGTCTTT	CASSQDLNGQQKVF
TRBV18	.	TRBD2	TRBJ2-2	TGTGCCAGCTCGCGGACTAGCGGGGAAGTCGGGGAGCTGTTTTTT	CASSRTSGEVGELFF
TRBV10-3	.	TRBD1	TRBJ1-1	TGTGCCATCAGTAGGACAGGGGGCAACACTGAAGCTTTCTTT	CAISRTGGNTEAFF
TRBV7-9	.	.	TRBJ1-2	TGTGCCAGCAGCTTAAACGGAGCTAACTATGGCTACACCTTC	CASSLNGANYGYTF
TRBV28	.	TRBD1	TRBJ1-6	TGTGCCAGCTACGCCCCCACAGGGGTCTCACCCCTCCACTTT	CASYAPTGVSPLHF
TRBV18	.	TRBD1	TRBJ1-5	TGTGCCAGCTCACCAAGACAGGGGGGAGAGCCCCAGCATTTT	CASSPRQGGEPQHF
TRBV5-4	.	.	TRBJ1-4	TGTGCCAGCAGCTTCGGGGGGACCACTAATGAAAAACTGTTTTTT	CASSFGGTTNEKLFF
TRBV27	.	.	TRBJ2-1	TGTGCCAGCAGCCTCCCCGGGTTAGCGCGTTACAATGAGCAGTTCTTC	CASSLPGLARYNEQFF
TRBV6-4	.	.	TRBJ2-7	TGTGCCAGCAGTCTCGACAGGAGATCCCACTACGAGCAGTACTTC	CASSLDRRSHYEQYF
TRBV11-2	.	.	TRBJ2-5	TGTGCCAGCAGCTTATTATTCCAAGAGACCCAGTACTTC	CASSLLFQETQYF
TRBV5-1	.	TRBD1	TRBJ1-5	TGCGCCAGCAGCTTTGGGACAGGGGGAAATCAGCCCCAGCATTTT	CASSFGTGGNQPQHF
TRBV7-9	.	.	TRBJ2-7	TGTGCCAGCAGCTTGAAGGAGCACGAGCAGTACTTC	CASSLKEHEQYF
TRBV21-1	.	.	TRBJ2-5	TGTGCCAGCAGCAAATCTAGCGGGAGGCCCCTACGGGAGACCCAGTACTTC	CASSKSSGRPLRETQYF